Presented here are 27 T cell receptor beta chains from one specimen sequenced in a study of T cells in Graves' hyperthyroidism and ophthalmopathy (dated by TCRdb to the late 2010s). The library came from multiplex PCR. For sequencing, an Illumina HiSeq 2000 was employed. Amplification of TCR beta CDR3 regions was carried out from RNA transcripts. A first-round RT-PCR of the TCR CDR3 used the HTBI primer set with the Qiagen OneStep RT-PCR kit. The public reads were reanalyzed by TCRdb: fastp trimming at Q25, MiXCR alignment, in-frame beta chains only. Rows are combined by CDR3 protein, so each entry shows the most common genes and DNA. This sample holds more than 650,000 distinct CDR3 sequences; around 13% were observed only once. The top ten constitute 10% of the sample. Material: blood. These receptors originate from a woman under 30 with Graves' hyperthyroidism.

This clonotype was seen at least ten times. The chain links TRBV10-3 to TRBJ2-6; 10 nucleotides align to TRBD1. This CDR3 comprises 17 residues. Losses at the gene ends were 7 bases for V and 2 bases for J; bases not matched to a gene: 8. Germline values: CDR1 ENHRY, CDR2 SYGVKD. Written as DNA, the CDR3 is TGTGCCATCACCCCGGGACAGGGGCTCCCTGGGGCCAACGTCCTGACTTTC. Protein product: CAITPGQGLPGANVLTF.

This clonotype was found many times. CDR3 in amino acids: CAWRDMAETQYF. In DNA form, the CDR3 reads TGTGCCTGGAGGGACATGGCCGAGACCCAGTACTTC. The chain uses TRBV30 and TRBJ2-5, with D possibly being TRBD1 (5 bases). CDR3 size: 12 residues. V lost 3 bases, J lost 5 bases, and 10 bases lay in between. CDR1 and CDR2 (germline): GTSNPN, SVGIG (reference sequence).

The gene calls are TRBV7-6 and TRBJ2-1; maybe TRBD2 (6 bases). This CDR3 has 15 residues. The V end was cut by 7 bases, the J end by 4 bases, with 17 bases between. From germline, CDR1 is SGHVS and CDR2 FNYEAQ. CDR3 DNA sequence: TGTGCCAGCATCCAAGAAGCGGGCCCATACAATGAGCAGTTCTTC. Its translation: CASIQEAGPYNEQFF.

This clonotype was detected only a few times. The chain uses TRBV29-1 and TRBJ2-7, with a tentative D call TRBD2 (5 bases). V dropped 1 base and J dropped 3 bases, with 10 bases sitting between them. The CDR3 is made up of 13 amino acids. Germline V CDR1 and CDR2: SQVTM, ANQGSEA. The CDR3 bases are TGCAGCGTTGAAGGTGGAGGAGGCTACGAGCAGTACTTC. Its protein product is CSVEGGGGYEQYF.

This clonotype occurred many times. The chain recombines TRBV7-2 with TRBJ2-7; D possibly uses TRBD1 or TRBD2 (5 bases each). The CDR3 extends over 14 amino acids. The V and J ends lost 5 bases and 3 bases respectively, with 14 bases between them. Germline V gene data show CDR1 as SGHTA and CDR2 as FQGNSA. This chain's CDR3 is CASSNPGRSYEQYF. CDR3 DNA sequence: TGTGCCAGCAGCAACCCGGGACGGAGCTACGAGCAGTACTTC.

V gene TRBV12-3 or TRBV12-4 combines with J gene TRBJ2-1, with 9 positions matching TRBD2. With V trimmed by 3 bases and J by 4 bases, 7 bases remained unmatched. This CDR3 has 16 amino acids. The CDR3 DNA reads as TGTGCCAGCAGTTTTGGGGGCGGGAGGGGATACAATGAGCAGTTCTTC. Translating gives CASSFGGGRGYNEQFF.

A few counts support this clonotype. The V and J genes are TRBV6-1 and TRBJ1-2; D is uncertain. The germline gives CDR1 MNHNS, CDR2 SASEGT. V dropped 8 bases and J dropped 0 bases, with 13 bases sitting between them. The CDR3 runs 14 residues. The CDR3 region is CASLLLGSNYGYTF. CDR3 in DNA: TGTGCCAGCCTACTGTTAGGGTCTAACTATGGCTACACCTTC.

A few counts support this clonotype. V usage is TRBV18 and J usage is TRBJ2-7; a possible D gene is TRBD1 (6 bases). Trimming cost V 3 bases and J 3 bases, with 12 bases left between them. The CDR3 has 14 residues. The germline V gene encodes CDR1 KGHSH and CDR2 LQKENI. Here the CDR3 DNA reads TGTGCCAGCTCACCTCAAGACAGGTACTACGAGCAGTACTTC. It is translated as CASSPQDRYYEQYF.

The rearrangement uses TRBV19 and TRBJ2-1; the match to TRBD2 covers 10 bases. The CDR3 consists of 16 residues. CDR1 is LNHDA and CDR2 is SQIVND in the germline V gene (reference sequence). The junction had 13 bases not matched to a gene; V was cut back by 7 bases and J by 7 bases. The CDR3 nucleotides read TGTGCCAGTAATTCTATAGGGCTAGCGGGAGCAAATGAGCAGTTCTTC. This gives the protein CASNSIGLAGANEQFF.

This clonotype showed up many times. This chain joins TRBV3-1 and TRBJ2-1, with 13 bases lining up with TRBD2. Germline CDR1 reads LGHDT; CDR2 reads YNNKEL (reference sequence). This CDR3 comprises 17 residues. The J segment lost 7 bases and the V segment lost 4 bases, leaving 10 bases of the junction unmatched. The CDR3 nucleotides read TGTGCCAGCAGCCCCGTCCTGGGACTAGCGGGACCTAATGAGCAGTTCTTC. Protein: CASSPVLGLAGPNEQFF.

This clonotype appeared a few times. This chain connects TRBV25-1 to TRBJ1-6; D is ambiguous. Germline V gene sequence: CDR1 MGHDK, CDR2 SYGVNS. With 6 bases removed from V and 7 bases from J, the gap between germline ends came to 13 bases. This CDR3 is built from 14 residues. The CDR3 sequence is CASREGLGNSPLHF. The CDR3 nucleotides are TGTGCCAGCAGGGAAGGACTGGGAAATTCACCCCTCCACTTT.

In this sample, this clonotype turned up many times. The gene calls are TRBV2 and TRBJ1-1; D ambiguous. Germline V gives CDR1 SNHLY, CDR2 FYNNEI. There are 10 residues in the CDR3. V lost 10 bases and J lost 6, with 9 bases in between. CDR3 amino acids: CATHGAEAFF. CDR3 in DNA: TGTGCCACGCATGGGGCTGAAGCTTTCTTT.

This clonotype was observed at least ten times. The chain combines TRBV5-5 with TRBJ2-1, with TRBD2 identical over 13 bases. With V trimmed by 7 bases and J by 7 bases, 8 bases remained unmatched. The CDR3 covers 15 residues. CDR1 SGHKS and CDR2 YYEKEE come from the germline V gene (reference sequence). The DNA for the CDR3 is TGTGCCAGCTCACCTGGACTAGCGGGAGTGAATGAGCAGTTCTTC. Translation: CASSPGLAGVNEQFF.

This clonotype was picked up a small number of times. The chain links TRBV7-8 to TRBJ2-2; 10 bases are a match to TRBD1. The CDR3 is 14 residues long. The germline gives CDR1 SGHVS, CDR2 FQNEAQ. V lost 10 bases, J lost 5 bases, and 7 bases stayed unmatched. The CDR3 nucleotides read TGTGCCATATCCGGGACAGGGGCGACCGGGGAGCTGTTTTTT. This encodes CAISGTGATGELFF.

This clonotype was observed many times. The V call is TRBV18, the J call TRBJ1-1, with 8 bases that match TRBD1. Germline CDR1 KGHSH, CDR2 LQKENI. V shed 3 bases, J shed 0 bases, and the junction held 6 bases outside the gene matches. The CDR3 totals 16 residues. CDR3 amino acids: CASSPDRVVLNTEAFF. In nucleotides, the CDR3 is TGTGCCAGCTCACCGGACAGGGTAGTCTTGAACACTGAAGCTTTCTTT.

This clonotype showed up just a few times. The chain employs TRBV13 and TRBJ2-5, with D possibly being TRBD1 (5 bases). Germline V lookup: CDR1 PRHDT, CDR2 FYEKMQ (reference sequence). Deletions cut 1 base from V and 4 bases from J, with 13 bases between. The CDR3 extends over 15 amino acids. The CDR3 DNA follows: TGTGCCAGCAGCTTAGCGCAGGGTTTAGGAGAGACCCAGTACTTC. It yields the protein CASSLAQGLGETQYF.

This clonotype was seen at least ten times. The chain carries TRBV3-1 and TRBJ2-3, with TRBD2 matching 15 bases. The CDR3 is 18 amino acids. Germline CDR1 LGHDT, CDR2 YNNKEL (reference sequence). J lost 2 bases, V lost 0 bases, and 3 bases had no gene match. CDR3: CASSQEGLAGGYTDTQYF. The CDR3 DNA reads TGTGCCAGCAGCCAAGAGGGACTAGCGGGAGGATACACAGATACGCAGTATTTT.

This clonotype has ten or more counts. CDR3 DNA sequence: TGTGCCAGCACCGGGGGGGCGGGGGAGACCCAGTACTTC. Residues: CASTGGAGETQYF. V usage is TRBV28 and J usage is TRBJ2-5, with 8 positions matching TRBD2. The V segment lost 7 bases and the J segment 5 bases; nucleotides outside the gene matches: 6. CDR1 MDHEN and CDR2 SYDVKM come from the germline V gene. The CDR3 loop spans 13 amino acids.

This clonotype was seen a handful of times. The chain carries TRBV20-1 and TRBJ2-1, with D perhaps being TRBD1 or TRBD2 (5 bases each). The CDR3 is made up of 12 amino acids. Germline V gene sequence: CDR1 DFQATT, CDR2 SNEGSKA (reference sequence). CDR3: CSGTGVGYRPFF. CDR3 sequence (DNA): TGCAGCGGGACGGGTGTTGGGTATCGGCCGTTCTTC.

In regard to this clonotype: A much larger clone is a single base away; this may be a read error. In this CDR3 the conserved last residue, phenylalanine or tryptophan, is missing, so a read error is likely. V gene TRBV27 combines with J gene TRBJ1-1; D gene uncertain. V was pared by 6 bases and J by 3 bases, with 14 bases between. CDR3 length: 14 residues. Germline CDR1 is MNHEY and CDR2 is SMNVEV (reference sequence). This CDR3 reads CASSRVDIYTEAFL. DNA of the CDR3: TGTGCCAGCAGCCGCGTGGATATCTACACTGAAGCTTTCCTT.

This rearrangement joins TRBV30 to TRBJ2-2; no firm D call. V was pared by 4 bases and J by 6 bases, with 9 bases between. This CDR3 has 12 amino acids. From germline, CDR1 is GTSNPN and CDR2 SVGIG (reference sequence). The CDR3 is CAWKRTAGELFF. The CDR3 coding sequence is TGTGCCTGGAAAAGAACGGCCGGGGAGCTGTTTTTT.

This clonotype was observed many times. The CDR3 sequence is CASRRNRGQDEQYF. CDR3 in DNA: TGTGCCAGCAGACGGAACAGGGGGCAGGACGAGCAGTACTTC. This sequence joins TRBV12-3 or TRBV12-4 and TRBJ2-7; TRBD1 matches 9 bases. The CDR3 has 14 amino acids. Unmatched junction bases numbered 8, after V lost 6 bases and J lost 5 bases.

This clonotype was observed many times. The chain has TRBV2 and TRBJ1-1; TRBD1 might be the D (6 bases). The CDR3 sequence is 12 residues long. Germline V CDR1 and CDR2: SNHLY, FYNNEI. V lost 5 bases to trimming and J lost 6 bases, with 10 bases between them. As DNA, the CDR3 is TGTGCCAGCAGTAACAGGGAGGCTGAAGCTTTCTTT. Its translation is CASSNREAEAFF. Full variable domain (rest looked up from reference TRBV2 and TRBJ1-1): EPEVTQTPSHQVTQMGQEVILRCVPISNHLYFYWYRQILGQKVEFLVSFYNNEISEKSEIFDDQFSVERPDGSNFTLKIRSTKLEDSAMYFCASSNREAEAFFGQGTRLTVV.

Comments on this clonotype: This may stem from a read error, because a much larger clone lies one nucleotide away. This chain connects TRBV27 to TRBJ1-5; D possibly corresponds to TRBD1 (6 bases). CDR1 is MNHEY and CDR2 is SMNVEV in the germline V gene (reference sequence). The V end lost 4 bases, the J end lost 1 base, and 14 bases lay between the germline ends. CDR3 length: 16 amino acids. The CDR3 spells CASSSRGLGSNQPQHF. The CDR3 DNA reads TGTGCCAGCAGTTCGAGGGGGTTAGGGAGCAATCAGCCCCAGCATTTT.

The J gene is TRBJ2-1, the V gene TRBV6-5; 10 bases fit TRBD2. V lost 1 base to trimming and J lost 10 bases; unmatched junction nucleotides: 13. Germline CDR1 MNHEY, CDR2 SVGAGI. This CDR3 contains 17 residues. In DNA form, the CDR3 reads TGTGCCAGCAGTTACTTGGGACTAGCGTTTAAGCCCTACGAGCAGTTCTTC. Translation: CASSYLGLAFKPYEQFF.

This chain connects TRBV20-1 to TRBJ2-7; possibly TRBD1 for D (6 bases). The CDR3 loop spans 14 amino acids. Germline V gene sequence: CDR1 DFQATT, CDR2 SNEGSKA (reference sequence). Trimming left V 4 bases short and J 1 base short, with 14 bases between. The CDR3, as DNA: TGCAGTGCTACCGATCGGACAGAGTCCTACGAGCAGTACTTC. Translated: CSATDRTESYEQYF.

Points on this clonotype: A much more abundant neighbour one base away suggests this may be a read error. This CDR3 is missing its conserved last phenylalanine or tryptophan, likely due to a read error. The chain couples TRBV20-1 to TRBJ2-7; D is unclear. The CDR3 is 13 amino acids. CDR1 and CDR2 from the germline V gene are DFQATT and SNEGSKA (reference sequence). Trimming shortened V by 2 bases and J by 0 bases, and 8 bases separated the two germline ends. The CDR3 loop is CSARTMSSYEQYL. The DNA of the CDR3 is TGCAGTGCTAGAACAATGAGCTCCTACGAGCAGTACTTG.